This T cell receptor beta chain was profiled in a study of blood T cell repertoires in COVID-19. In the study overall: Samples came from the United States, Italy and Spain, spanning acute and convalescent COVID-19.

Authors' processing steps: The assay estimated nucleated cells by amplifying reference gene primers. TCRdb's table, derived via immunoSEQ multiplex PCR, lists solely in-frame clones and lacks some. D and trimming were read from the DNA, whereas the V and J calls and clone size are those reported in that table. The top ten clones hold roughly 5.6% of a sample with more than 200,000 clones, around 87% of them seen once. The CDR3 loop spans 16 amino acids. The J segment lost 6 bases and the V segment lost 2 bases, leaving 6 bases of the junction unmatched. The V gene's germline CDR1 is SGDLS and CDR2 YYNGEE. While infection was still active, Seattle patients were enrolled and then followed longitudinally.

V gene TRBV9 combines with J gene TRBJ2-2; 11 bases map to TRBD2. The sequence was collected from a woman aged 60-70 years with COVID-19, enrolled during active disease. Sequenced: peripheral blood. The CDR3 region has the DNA TGTGCCAGCAGCGTTCGTACTAGCGGGAGTTCCGGGGAGCTGTTTTTT. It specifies CASSVRTSGSSGELFF.